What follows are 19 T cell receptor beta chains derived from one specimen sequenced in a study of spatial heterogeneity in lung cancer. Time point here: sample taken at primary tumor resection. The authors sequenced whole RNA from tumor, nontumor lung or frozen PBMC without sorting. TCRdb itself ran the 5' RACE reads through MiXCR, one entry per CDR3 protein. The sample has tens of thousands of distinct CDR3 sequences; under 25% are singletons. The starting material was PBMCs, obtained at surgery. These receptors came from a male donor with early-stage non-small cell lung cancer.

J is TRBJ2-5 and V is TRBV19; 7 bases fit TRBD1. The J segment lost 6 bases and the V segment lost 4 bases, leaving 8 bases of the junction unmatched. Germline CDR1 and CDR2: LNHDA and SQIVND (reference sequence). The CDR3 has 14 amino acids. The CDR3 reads CASSKTGPGQTQYF. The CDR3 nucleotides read TGTGCCAGTAGTAAGACAGGGCCAGGGCAGACCCAGTACTTC.

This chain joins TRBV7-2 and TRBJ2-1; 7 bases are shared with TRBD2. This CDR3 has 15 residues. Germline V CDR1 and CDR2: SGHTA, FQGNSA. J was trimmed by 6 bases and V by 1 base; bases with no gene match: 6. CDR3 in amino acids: CASSLGTSRGNEQFF. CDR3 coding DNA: TGTGCCAGCAGCTTAGGGACTAGTCGGGGCAATGAGCAGTTCTTC.

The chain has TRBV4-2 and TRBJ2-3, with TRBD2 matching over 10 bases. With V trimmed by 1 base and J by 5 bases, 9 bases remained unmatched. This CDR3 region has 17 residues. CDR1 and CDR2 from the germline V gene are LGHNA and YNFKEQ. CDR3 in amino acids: CASSQGTSGKYGDTQYF. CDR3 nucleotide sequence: TGTGCCAGCAGCCAAGGCACTAGCGGGAAGTATGGAGATACGCAGTATTTT.

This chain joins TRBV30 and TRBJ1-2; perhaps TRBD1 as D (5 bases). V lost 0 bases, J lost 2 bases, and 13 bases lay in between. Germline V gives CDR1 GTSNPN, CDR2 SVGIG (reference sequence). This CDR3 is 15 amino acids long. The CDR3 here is CAWSVQPGRNYGYTF. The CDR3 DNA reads TGTGCCTGGAGTGTACAACCAGGGAGGAACTATGGCTACACCTTC.

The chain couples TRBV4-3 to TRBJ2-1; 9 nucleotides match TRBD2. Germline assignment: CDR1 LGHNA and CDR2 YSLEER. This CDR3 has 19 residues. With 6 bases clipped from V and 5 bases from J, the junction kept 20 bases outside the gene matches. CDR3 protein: CASSIRNPEAGGPDNEQFF. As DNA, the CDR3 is TGCGCCAGCAGTATAAGGAACCCCGAGGCGGGGGGGCCAGACAATGAGCAGTTCTTC.

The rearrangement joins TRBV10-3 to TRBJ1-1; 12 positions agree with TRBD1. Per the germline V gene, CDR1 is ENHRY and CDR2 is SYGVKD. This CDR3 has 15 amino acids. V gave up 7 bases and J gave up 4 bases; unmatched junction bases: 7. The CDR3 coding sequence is TGTGCCATCAAACCGGGACAGGGGGCCGCCACTGAAGCTTTCTTT. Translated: CAIKPGQGAATEAFF.

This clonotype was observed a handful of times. The CDR3: CASSTLGKGQPQHF. The CDR3 coding sequence is TGTGCCAGTAGTACCCTCGGCAAGGGACAGCCCCAGCATTTT. The chain has TRBV19 and TRBJ1-5; D is ambiguous. Germline CDR1 reads LNHDA; CDR2 reads SQIVND (reference sequence). CDR3 length: 14 residues. V gave up 4 bases and J gave up 7 bases, with 14 bases separating them.

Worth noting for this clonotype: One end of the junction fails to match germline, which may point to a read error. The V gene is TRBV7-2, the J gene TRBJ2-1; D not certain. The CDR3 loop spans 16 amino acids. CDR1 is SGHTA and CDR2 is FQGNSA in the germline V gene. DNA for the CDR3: TGTGCCAGCAGCTCGGAACCTAGGAGCTCCTGCAATGAGCAGTTCTTC. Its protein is CASSSEPRSSCNEQFF.

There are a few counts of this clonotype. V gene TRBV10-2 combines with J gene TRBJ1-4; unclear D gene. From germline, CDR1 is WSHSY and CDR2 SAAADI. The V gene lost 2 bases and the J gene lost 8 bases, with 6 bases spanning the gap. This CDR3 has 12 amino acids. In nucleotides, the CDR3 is TGCGCCAGCAGTGAGGTACGCGAAAAACTGTTTTTT. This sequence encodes CASSEVREKLFF.

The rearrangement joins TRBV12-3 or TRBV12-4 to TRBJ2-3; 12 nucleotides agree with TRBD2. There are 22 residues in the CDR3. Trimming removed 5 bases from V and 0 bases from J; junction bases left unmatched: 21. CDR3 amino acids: CASSPSIRGLAGARRSTDTQYF. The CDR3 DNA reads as TGTGCCAGCAGTCCTTCAATAAGGGGACTAGCGGGCGCCAGACGGAGCACAGATACGCAGTATTTT.

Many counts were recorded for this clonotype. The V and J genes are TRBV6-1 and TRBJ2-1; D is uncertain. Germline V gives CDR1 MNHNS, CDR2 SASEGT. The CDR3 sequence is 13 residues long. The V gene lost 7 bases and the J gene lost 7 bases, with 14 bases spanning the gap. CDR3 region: CASIPVWVNEQFF. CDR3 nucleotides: TGTGCCAGCATCCCTGTGTGGGTAAATGAGCAGTTCTTC.

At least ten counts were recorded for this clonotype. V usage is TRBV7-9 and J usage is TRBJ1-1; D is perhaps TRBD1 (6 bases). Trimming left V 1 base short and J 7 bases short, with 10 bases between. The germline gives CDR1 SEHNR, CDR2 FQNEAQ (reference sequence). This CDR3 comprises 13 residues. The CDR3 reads CASSLEGHLEAFF. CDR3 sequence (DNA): TGTGCCAGCAGCTTAGAGGGACATCTTGAAGCTTTCTTT.

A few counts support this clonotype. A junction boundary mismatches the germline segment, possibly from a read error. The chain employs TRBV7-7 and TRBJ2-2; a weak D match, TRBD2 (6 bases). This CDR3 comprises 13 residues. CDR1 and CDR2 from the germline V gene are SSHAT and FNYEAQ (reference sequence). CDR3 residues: CASSFRETGELFF. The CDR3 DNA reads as TGTGCTAGCAGCTTCCGGGAGACCGGGGAGCTGTTTTTT.

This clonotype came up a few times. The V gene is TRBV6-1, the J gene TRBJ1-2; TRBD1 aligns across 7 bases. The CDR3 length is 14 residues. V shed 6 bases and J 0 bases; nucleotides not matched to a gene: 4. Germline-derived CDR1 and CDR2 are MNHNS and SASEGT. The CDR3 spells CASRMTGTNYGYTF. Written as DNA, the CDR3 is TGTGCCAGCAGAATGACAGGGACTAACTATGGCTACACCTTC.

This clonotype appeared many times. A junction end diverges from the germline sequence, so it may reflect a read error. The CDR3 spells CASSLQGGLTNEQFF. The DNA for the CDR3 is TGTGCTAGCAGCTTACAAGGGGGACTCACCAATGAGCAGTTCTTC. This sequence joins TRBV7-7 and TRBJ2-1; D possibly uses TRBD1 or TRBD2 (6 bases each). Germline V CDR1 and CDR2: SSHAT, FNYEAQ (reference sequence). The CDR3 covers 15 residues.

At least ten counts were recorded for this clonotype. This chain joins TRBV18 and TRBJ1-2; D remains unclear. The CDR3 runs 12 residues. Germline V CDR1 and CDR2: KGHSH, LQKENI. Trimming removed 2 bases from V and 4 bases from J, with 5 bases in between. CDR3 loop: CASSPTVYGYTF. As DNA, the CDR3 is TGTGCCAGCTCACCAACAGTCTATGGCTACACCTTC. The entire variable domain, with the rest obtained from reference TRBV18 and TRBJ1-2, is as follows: NAGVMQNPRHLVRRRGQEARLRCSPMKGHSHVYWYRQLPEEGLKFMVYLQKENIIDESGMPKERFSAEFPKEGPSILRIQQVVRGDSAAYFCASSPTVYGYTFGSGTRLTVV.

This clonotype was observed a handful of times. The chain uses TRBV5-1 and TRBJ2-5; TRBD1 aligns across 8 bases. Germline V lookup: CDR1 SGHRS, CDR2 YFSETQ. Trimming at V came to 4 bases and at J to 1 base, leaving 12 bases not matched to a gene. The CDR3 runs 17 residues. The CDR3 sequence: CASSRNRTGITQETQYF. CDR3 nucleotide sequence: TGCGCCAGCAGCCGGAACCGGACAGGGATAACCCAAGAGACCCAGTACTTC.

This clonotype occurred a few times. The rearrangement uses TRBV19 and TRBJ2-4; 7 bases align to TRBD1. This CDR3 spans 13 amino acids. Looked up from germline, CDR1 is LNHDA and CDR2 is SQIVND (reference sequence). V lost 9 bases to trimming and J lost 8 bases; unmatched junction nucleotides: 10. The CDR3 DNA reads TGTGCCAGCCGCGACAGGGATCAGCACATTCAGTACTTC. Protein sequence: CASRDRDQHIQYF.

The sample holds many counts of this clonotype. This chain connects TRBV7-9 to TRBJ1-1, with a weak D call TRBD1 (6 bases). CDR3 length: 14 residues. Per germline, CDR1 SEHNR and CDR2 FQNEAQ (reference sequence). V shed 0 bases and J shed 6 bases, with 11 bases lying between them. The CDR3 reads CASSLALRGAEAFF. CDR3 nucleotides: TGTGCCAGCAGCTTAGCGCTAAGGGGGGCTGAAGCTTTCTTT.